Sequencing of this T cell receptor (beta chain) was carried out in a study of identical twins (dated by TCRdb to 2016 to 2017). For the wider study: The study deep-sequenced TCR alpha and beta repertoires from monozygotic twins, unrelated adults of various ages and cord blood to test whether fetal clonotypes persist. Replicate twin experiments were performed at different times using different library preparation protocols to rule out contamination. What the authors observed across the whole study: Recombination models systematically underestimated out-of-frame TCR alpha sharing in monozygotic twins but agreed with sharing between unrelated individuals. Compared with coincidental sharing between unrelated individuals, out-of-frame TCR alpha sequences shared between twins showed an excess of sequences with low generation probability. Zero-insertion analyses could be partly confounded by invariant T cells such as MAIT and iNKT, although diverse VJ usage argued against such confounding for most clonotypes. Because the same donors could not be followed over many years, the conclusions depended on cross-sectional statistical analysis. Abundant cord blood beta clonotypes had fewer insertions, young adult naive repertoires showed a similar but weaker trend, and memory repertoires showed no such trend. In beta out-of-frame sequences, excess twin sharing was weaker, because having fewer shared sequences lowered the signal-to-noise ratio.

A few counts support this clonotype. The clone's antigen remains unknown. Base qualities are not provided; no much larger clone lies one nucleotide away. Preparation of the library involved 5' RACE. The sequencing machine was an Illumina HiSeq 2000. A universal primer binding site was added through template switching, and the final cDNA carried a unique molecular identifier so that TCR cDNA molecules could be counted accurately. Specific primers in the conserved constant-segment region were used to synthesize first-strand cDNA for the TCR alpha and beta chains. Each cDNA library was double barcoded, with a SMART-Mk sample barcode plus Illumina barcodes, to control for contamination. TruSeq adapter sequences, together with Illumina sample barcodes, were added in two successive PCR steps. The TCR alpha and beta cDNA libraries were sequenced on the Illumina HiSeq platform using custom primers. On the authors' methods: MiGEC was used to process raw reads and extract unique molecular identifiers, and MiXCR was used to find CDR3 positions. For each individual, recombination models were inferred using an EM algorithm with the repgenHMM and IGoR tools. The tcR package in R was used for shared clonotype analysis, with sharing normalized by the product of cloneset sizes. Out-of-frame nonproductive sequences were analyzed to study raw recombination free of thymic and clonal selection effects. TCRdb itself trimmed the public reads at Q25 with fastp, ran MiXCR and retained productive beta chains. A single entry per CDR3 protein holds the most common genes and DNA from its merged rows. TCRdb, rather than the study authors, made the V and J calls. This sample gives 1.5 million to 2 million distinct CDR3 sequences in total; under 35% of them show up just once. Of the sample, 0.25% to 0.3% falls within the top ten clones.

Every donor in the study was a healthy Caucasian. Trimming removed 3 bases from V and 2 bases from J, leaving 10 bases between the germline ends. CDR1 WNHNN and CDR2 SYGVQD are derived from the germline V gene (reference sequence). The cysteine opens and the phenylalanine closes a CDR3 of 14 amino acids. The DNA shown is the 42-base CDR3, in frame from base 1. This chain is built from TRBV10-1 and TRBJ2-5; a tentative D call is TRBD1 (5 bases match). The sequence was obtained from a newborn girl in good health. Sequencing was performed on cord blood. The nucleotide sequence is TGCGCCAGCAGTGACCAGGGCCCTCAAGAGACCCAGTACTTC. This encodes CASSDQGPQETQYF.